This T cell receptor (beta chain) emerged from a study of metastatic and nonmetastatic thyroid tumors. Study information: Across blood and tumor or nodule tissue, repertoires from malignant and benign thyroid patients were compared with one another. Study-wide findings and caveats: Versus benign nodules, malignant thyroid tumors reportedly had significantly higher TCR beta diversity, in blood and tumor.

Turning to this clone: As yet, its antigen is unknown. A much more abundant neighbour one base away suggests this may be a read error. Other nucleotide sequences from this sample produce the same CDR3.

Authors' data handling: The study built a papillary thyroid cancer distant-metastasis classifier from CDR3 differences across clinicopathological groups. TCRdb re-analyzed the PCR reads through MiXCR. V and J calls and clone size were set by TCRdb, not the authors. The table lists some 84,000 clones, roughly 8.6% of them singletons. Patients had received no treatment of any kind before thyroid surgery. This receptor was obtained from a female donor with papillary thyroid cancer or a benign thyroid nodule (not recorded which). Some clones in this sample may be carry-over from other donors' samples. Sequences were obtained from blood.

CDR3 protein: CASSLEGDRQETQYF. The CDR3 nucleotides are TGTGCCAGCAGCTTAGAGGGCGACAGACAGGAGACCCAGTACTTC. V is TRBV7-6 and J is TRBJ2-5, with D maybe TRBD1 (5 bases). This CDR3 is 15 amino acids long. Germline loops: CDR1 SGHVS, CDR2 FNYEAQ. Deletions cut 1 base from V and 5 bases from J, with 14 bases between.